These 14 T cell receptor beta chains were all obtained from the same sample, sequenced in a study of T cells in Graves' hyperthyroidism and ophthalmopathy. Using RNA transcripts as the source, TCR beta CDR3 regions were amplified. Carried out on the TCR CDR3, a first-round RT-PCR used the HTBI primer set. In TCRdb, the multiplex PCR reads were re-called with MiXCR into one record per CDR3 protein. The sample has roughly 98,000 distinct CDR3 sequences, about 40% seen once. Source material: peripheral blood or thyroid tissue (not recorded which). Source of these receptors: a woman younger than 45 with Graves' hyperthyroidism.

This clonotype was observed many times. This chain uses TRBV2 with TRBJ2-7; D is uncertain. V was cut by 5 bases and J by 3 bases, with 8 bases left in between. This CDR3 is built from 12 residues. Germline V gene data show CDR1 as SNHLY and CDR2 as FYNNEI. As DNA, the CDR3 is TGTGCCAGCAGTCCCCGGGTCTACGAGCAGTACTTC. It yields the protein CASSPRVYEQYF.

V gene TRBV15 combines with J gene TRBJ2-5, with D perhaps TRBD2 (5 bases). Germline assignment: CDR1 LNHNV and CDR2 YYDKDF (reference sequence). V dropped 3 bases and J dropped 0 bases, with 8 bases sitting between them. CDR3 length equals 14 residues. In DNA, the CDR3 is TGTGCCACCAGCAGTTTGGGAGACCAAGAGACCCAGTACTTC. Translating it yields CATSSLGDQETQYF.

The sample holds many counts of this clonotype. The chain recombines TRBV5-1 with TRBJ1-6; D remains ambiguous. This CDR3 contains 13 residues. Trimming cost V 2 bases and J 6 bases, with 6 bases left between them. The germline CDR1 and CDR2 sequences are SGHRS and YFSETQ. The CDR3 DNA sequence: TGCGCCAGCAGCTTTACTTCTAATTCACCCCTCCACTTT. As protein: CASSFTSNSPLHF.

This clonotype was detected many times. CDR3 nucleotides: TGTGCCAGCAGCCCAACGACAGGGATGGCCTACGAGCAGTACTTC. It yields the protein CASSPTTGMAYEQYF. V usage is TRBV9 and J usage is TRBJ2-7, with TRBD1 matching over 7 bases. The germline CDR1 and CDR2 sequences are SGDLS and YYNGEE. V trimming: 4 bases; J trimming: 2 bases; junction bases outside the gene matches: 9. This CDR3 has 15 residues.

This clonotype was observed a few times. The chain joins TRBV9 to TRBJ1-2; D not resolved. The V gene's germline CDR1 is SGDLS and CDR2 YYNGEE. The CDR3 has 15 residues. The germline V and J ends were trimmed by 0 bases and 5 bases, with 14 bases remaining between them. DNA of the CDR3: TGTGCCAGCAGCGTAGTCTGTAGAGATACGTATGGCTACACCTTC. It yields the protein CASSVVCRDTYGYTF. Full variable domain (remainder filled in from reference TRBV9 and TRBJ1-2): DSGVTQTPKHLITATGQRVTLRCSPRSGDLSVYWYQQSLDQGLQFLIQYYNGEERAKGNILERFSAQQFPDLHSELNLSSLELGDSALYFCASSVVCRDTYGYTFGSGTRLTVV.

This clonotype has a count of ten or more. Here the CDR3 reads CASSFEGTEAFF. In nucleotides, the CDR3 is TGTGCCAGCAGCTTCGAAGGTACTGAAGCTTTCTTT. This rearrangement joins TRBV11-2 to TRBJ1-1, with unresolved D. The CDR3 has 12 amino acids. V gave up 3 bases and J gave up 5 bases, with 7 bases separating them. The germline V gene has CDR1 SGHAT and CDR2 FQNNGV.

The chain uses TRBV20-1 and TRBJ2-5; 16 bases are a match to TRBD2. The V gene's germline CDR1 is DFQATT and CDR2 SNEGSKA (reference sequence). This CDR3 region has 17 residues. V trimming: 4 bases; J trimming: 3 bases; junction bases outside the gene matches: 8. The CDR3: CSAIGTSGRAEEETQYF. CDR3 coding DNA: TGCAGTGCTATTGGGACTAGCGGGAGGGCCGAGGAAGAGACCCAGTACTTC.

This clonotype has ten or more counts. It may be a read error: a sequence one base away is much more abundant. The V gene is TRBV2, the J gene TRBJ1-1, with D unclear. The CDR3 length is 12 residues. The germline gives CDR1 SNHLY, CDR2 FYNNEI. The CDR3 DNA is TGTGTCACCGCGATCCTTCGGCCTGAAGCTTTCTTT. As protein: CVTAILRPEAFF. The full variable domain, in which reference TRBV2 and TRBJ1-1 provide the parts outside the CDR3, is EPEVTQTPSHQVTQMGQEVILRCVPISNHLYFYWYRQILGQKVEFLVSFYNNEISEKSEIFDDQFSVERPDGSNFTLKIRSTKLEDSAMYFCVTAILRPEAFFGQGTRLTVV.

About this clonotype itself: The conserved closing phenylalanine or tryptophan is absent in this CDR3, likely reflecting a read error. The V call is TRBV20-1, the J call TRBJ1-5; 7 nucleotides align to TRBD1. This CDR3 has 15 residues. CDR1 and CDR2 from the germline V gene are DFQATT and SNEGSKA (reference sequence). The CDR3 DNA reads as TGCAGTGCTAGATTCCGGGACAGTGTTCGTCAGCCTCAGCATCTT. Encoded protein: CSARFRDSVRQPQHL.

The sample holds many counts of this clonotype. V usage is TRBV12-3 or TRBV12-4 and J usage is TRBJ2-2; the D is unclear. V was clipped by 4 bases and J by 4 bases, with 4 bases between them. This CDR3 region has 12 residues. CDR3 in DNA: TGTGCCAGCAGTTCGAGCACCGGGGAGCTGTTTTTT. Translation: CASSSSTGELFF.

This rearrangement joins TRBV6-2 or TRBV6-3 to TRBJ1-2; D perhaps matches TRBD1 (5 bases). V was shortened by 9 bases and J by 12 bases, with 20 bases between the two germline ends. The V gene's germline CDR1 is MNHEY and CDR2 SVGEGT. The CDR3 covers 12 residues. This CDR3 is CASYRSGSGNTF. CDR3 DNA sequence: TGTGCCAGTTACAGGTCCGGGTCTGGAAACACCTTC.

This clonotype was counted ten times or more. The chain links TRBV20-1 to TRBJ1-5; a possible D gene is TRBD1 (5 bases). The CDR3 is 15 amino acids. V was trimmed by 1 base and J by 4 bases, leaving 14 bases between them. CDR1 and CDR2 (germline): DFQATT, SNEGSKA (reference sequence). The CDR3 nucleotides are TGCAGTGCTAGAGTCCGTACCTGGGGGAATCAGCCCCAGCATTTT. Its protein is CSARVRTWGNQPQHF.

This clonotype was seen many times. This chain connects TRBV7-9 to TRBJ1-1, with D unresolved. The V and J ends lost 5 bases and 0 bases respectively, with 16 bases between them. This CDR3 has 16 amino acids. From germline, CDR1 is SEHNR and CDR2 FQNEAQ (reference sequence). The CDR3 DNA reads TGTGCCAGCAGCACAGATCGGGTGCTGATGAACACTGAAGCTTTCTTT. Its translation is CASSTDRVLMNTEAFF.

At least ten counts were recorded for this clonotype. V is TRBV12-3 or TRBV12-4 and J is TRBJ2-6; no definite D call. Trimming stripped 1 base from V and 0 bases from J, with 4 bases between. This CDR3 region has 15 residues. CDR3 bases: TGTGCCAGCAGTTTAGTGGTCTCTGGGGCCAACGTCCTGACTTTC. This translates into CASSLVVSGANVLTF.